A single sample gave rise to the 14 T cell receptor beta chains below, sequenced in a study of CXCR3-negative and CXCR3-positive naive CD8 T cells. The libraries of TRB cDNA were constructed through 5' RACE using UMI labels. TCRdb re-called the 5' RACE reads and shows each CDR3 protein once, DNA omitted. The sample shows 100,000 to 150,000 distinct CDR3 sequences, and 0.25% to 0.35% sits with its ten largest clones. Material: naive CXCR3- CD8+ T cells from blood. Indicated subset: CD45RO-CCR7+CD27+CD95- naive CD8+ T cells lacking CXCR3 (TNR3-). These receptor sequences come from a human donor in good health. Some clones in this sample may be carry-over from other donors' samples.

The chain couples TRBV2 to TRBJ2-1; TCRdb's D gene call, TRBD2, goes unchecked for lack of DNA. Germline-derived CDR1 and CDR2 are SNHLY and FYNNEI. There are 15 residues in the CDR3. The CDR3 loop reads CASSEAGGHMNKQFF.

V gene TRBV7-9 combines with J gene TRBJ2-5; absent DNA, TCRdb's TRBD2 call cannot be checked. The CDR3 contains 16 residues. Per the germline V gene, CDR1 is SEHNR and CDR2 is FQNEAQ (reference sequence). This CDR3 is CASSPGLAGIQETQYF.

CDR3: CASSSRQGVDEQYF. J is TRBJ2-7 and V is TRBV13; the TRBD1 assignment by TCRdb is unverifiable without DNA. CDR3 length: 14 residues. Germline V gene data show CDR1 as PRHDT and CDR2 as FYEKMQ (reference sequence).

The CDR3 loop reads CASSPAEIAGVVYNEQFF. The chain couples TRBV4-1 to TRBJ2-1; TCRdb selects TRBD2, and the lack of DNA leaves this call unchecked. There are 18 residues in the CDR3. Germline V gives CDR1 MGHRA, CDR2 YSYEKL.

The chain joins TRBV12-3 or TRBV12-4 to TRBJ1-1. This CDR3 has 13 amino acids. The CDR3: CASSLAVTAEAFF.

The CDR3 loop is CSVHPDRGSHSYNEQFF. This sequence joins TRBV29-1 and TRBJ2-1; the TCRdb call, TRBD1, lacks DNA for checking. The CDR3 loop spans 17 amino acids. The germline gives CDR1 SQVTM, CDR2 ANQGSEA.

The rearrangement joins TRBV18 to TRBJ2-3. Germline V gives CDR1 KGHSH, CDR2 LQKENI. This CDR3 has 15 amino acids. CDR3 loop: CASSPPGLASDTQYF.

This chain joins TRBV29-1 and TRBJ1-2. This CDR3 region has 13 residues. CDR1 and CDR2 (germline): SQVTM, ANQGSEA. The CDR3 loop is CSVRAHTNYGYTF. Full variable domain (missing parts from reference TRBV29-1 and TRBJ1-2): SAVISQKPSRDICQRGTSLTIQCQVDSQVTMMFWYRQQPGQSLTLIATANQGSEATYESGFVIDKFPISRPNLTFSTLTVSNMSPEDSSIYLCSVRAHTNYGYTFGSGTRLTVV.

The chain carries TRBV12-3 or TRBV12-4 and TRBJ2-1; TCRdb lists TRBD2, though no DNA is available to test this call. The CDR3 spans 16 residues. The CDR3 reads CASSLGGTAEYNEQFF.

The V and J genes are TRBV9 and TRBJ2-5; no DNA is available, so the TRBD2 call from TCRdb remains unchecked. Germline V CDR1 and CDR2: SGDLS, YYNGEE. The CDR3 length is 16 residues. This CDR3 is CASSARLAGRQETQYF.

V gene TRBV10-3 combines with J gene TRBJ1-1; TCRdb calls TRBD1, which cannot be checked without DNA. Looked up from germline, CDR1 is ENHRY and CDR2 is SYGVKD. There are 15 residues in the CDR3. The CDR3 spells CAITSGTGKNTEAFF.

The chain carries TRBV5-6 and TRBJ2-1; the TCRdb call, TRBD2, lacks DNA for checking. The length of the CDR3 is 17 residues. Germline-derived CDR1 and CDR2 are SGHDT and YYEEEE. This CDR3 reads CASSEKASGWTYNEQFF.

The rearrangement joins TRBV27 to TRBJ2-7; TCRdb's D gene call, TRBD2, goes unchecked for lack of DNA. CDR1 and CDR2 from the germline V gene are MNHEY and SMNVEV (reference sequence). The CDR3 extends over 17 amino acids. The CDR3: CASTYYPARGPADEQYF.

CDR3 sequence reads: CASSPGWGANTGELFF. The chain joins TRBV4-3 to TRBJ2-2. The CDR3 contains 16 residues. CDR1 is LGHNA and CDR2 is YSLEER in the germline V gene.